This T cell receptor beta chain was captured by sequencing in a study of shared clonotypes between healthy human individuals. Study-wide results and limits: A handful of donors had roughly 5% of their naive CD4 clonotypes in common. Rarefaction curves obtained for sorted subsets showed sequencing incomplete despite large depth. The study generally estimated greater richness for naive than memory subsets.

Assay: immunoSEQ multiplex PCR; the TCRdb copy retains only in-frame clones and omits some. This table holds over a million clones, about 80% found once. The CDR3 is 16 amino acids. Trimming removed 6 bases from V and 2 bases from J, with 21 bases in between. Germline CDR1 is SQVTM and CDR2 is ANQGSEA. As regards this clone: Antigen unknown.

The material sequenced was memory CD4+ T cells from PBMCs. Regarding subset: CD45RA-negative fraction. The V call is TRBV29-1, the J call TRBJ2-3; TRBD1 might be the D (6 bases). The sequence was obtained from a man aged 18 to 30 in good health. Some clones in this sample may be carry-over from other donors' samples. CDR3: CSVAPGQASHTDTQYF. The CDR3 DNA is TGCAGCGTCGCCCCGGGACAAGCCTCACACACAGATACGCAGTATTTT.